The clone carrying this T cell receptor beta chain has just one count. Its antigen is unidentified. The entry originates in a study of Ad26.COV2.S vaccination and SARS-CoV-2 variants. Findings and caveats of the study: Vaccine and placebo recipients had comparable breadth of non-spike TCRs.

Using immunoSEQ multiplex PCR, the repertoire was profiled, and TCRdb retains in-frame clones only, with some absent. The table shows 300,000 to 350,000 clones, with 85% to 90% occurring only once. Treatment defined: about 20 received Ad26.COV2.S at low or high dose, single or two shots; about 5 received placebo; per-sample allocation not given. Samples analyzed were those drawn on day 63 after the first vaccine or placebo injection. Recruitment in Boston yielded a donor of adult age, 18-55 years. The ends were cut back, 1 base at V and 6 bases at J, with 21 bases in the middle. The germline V gene has CDR1 SGHVS and CDR2 FQNEAQ. CDR3 length: 17 amino acids.

The V call is TRBV7-8, the J call TRBJ1-1, with D maybe TRBD1 (5 bases). Sequencing was performed on peripheral blood, taken in a trial of Ad26.COV2.S vaccine versus placebo. The clonotype originates from a person aged 18-65 years who received the Ad26.COV2.S COVID-19 vaccine or a placebo. Here the CDR3 reads CASSLGVAGQGGAEAFF. In nucleotides, the CDR3 is TGTGCCAGCAGCTTAGGGGTGGCGGGGCAGGGTGGGGCTGAAGCTTTCTTT.